Given below is one TCR beta chain in context. The target antigen is unknown. From germline, CDR1 is DFQATT and CDR2 SNEGSKA (reference sequence). This CDR3 has 15 residues. The V and J ends lost 6 bases and 6 bases, in that order; junction bases with no gene match: 16. These data belong to a study of blood T cells in healthy people across ages. Study-wide points: Strong correlation linked observed beta diversity and percent naive T cells. Among long-lived donors, naive CD4+ cells were more numerous and diversity higher than in aged donors.

The second PCR ran about 6 to 11 cycles with a sample-barcoded 5' primer and J-beta primers. A tag from a template-switch adaptor with 12 random nucleotides marked each cDNA molecule. MiXCR, run by TCRdb on the 5' RACE reads, gives a single entry per CDR3 protein. The table has about 800,000 distinct CDR3 sequences, 58% seen once; the top ten hold around 22%. The donors, healthy Caucasians from Russia, were aged roughly 6 to 90. The receptor was isolated from a man aged 25-40 years in good health. The rearrangement joins TRBV20-1 to TRBJ1-1, with 7 bases lining up with TRBD1. Specimen: blood. The CDR3 DNA follows: TGCAGTGCCCTAAGCGGGACAGAGAGAAACCCTGAAGCTTTCTTT. Its protein product is CSALSGTERNPEAFF.